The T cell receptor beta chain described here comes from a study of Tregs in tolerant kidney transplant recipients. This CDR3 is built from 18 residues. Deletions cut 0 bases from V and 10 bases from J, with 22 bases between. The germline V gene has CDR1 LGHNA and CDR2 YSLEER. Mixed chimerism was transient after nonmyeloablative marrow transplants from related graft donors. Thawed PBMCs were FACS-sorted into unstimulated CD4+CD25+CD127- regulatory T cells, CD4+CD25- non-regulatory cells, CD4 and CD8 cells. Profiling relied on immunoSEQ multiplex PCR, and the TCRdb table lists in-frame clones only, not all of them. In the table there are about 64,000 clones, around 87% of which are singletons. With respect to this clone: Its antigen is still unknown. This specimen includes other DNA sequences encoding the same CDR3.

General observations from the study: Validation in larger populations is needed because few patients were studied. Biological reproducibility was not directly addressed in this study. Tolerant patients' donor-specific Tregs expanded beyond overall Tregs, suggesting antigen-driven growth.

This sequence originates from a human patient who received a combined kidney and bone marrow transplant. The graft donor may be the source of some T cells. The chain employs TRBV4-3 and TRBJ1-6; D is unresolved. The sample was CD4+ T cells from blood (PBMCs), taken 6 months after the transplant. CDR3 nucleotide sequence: TGCGCCAGCAGCCAAGAATTTACTTTGGCACAGAGCGGCTCACCCCTCCACTTT. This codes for CASSQEFTLAQSGSPLHF.